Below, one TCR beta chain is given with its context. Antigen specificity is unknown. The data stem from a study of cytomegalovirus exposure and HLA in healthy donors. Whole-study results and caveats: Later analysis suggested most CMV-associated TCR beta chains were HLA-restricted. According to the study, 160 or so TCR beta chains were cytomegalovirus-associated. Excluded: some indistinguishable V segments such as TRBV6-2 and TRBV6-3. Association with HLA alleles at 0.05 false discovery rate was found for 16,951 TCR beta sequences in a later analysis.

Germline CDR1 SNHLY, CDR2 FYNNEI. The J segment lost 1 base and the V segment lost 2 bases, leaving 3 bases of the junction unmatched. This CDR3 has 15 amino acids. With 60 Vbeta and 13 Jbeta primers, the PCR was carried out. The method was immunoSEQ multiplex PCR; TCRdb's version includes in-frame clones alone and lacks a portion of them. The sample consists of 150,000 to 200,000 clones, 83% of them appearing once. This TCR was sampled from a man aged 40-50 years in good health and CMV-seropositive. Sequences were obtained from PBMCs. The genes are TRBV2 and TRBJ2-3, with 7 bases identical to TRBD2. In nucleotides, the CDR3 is TGTGCCAGCAGTGAATCTAGCGGAGGCACAGATACGCAGTATTTT. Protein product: CASSESSGGTDTQYF.